The clone carrying this TCR beta chain has just one count. This entry belongs to a study of blood T cell repertoires in COVID-19. About the research overall: Acute and convalescent COVID-19 specimens originated in the United States, Italy and Spain. T cells, B-cell-depleted T cells, or PBMCs provided the cDNA or gDNA that served as material.

In the original workflow: Amplified reference gene primers provided the basis for estimating nucleated cell counts. Assay used: immunoSEQ multiplex PCR; TCRdb lists only in-frame clones, some missing. The D gene and trimming were derived from the DNA, and the V and J assignments and clone size from that table. The sample contains 250,000 to 300,000 clones, roughly nine tenths of which appear only once. The TCR was taken from a human donor in a cohort exposed to, infected with or recovered from COVID-19 (not recorded which). The donor label of this sample is uncertain. The sequencing sample was made of PBMCs or T cells enriched from blood (not recorded which).

This chain's CDR3 is CSVHTGTANTEAFF. The CDR3 region has the DNA TGCAGCGTCCACACCGGGACAGCGAACACTGAAGCTTTCTTT. This rearrangement joins TRBV29-1 to TRBJ1-1; TRBD1 matches 7 bases. J was trimmed by 1 base and V by 6 bases; bases with no gene match: 8. This CDR3 region has 14 residues. Looked up from germline, CDR1 is SQVTM and CDR2 is ANQGSEA.